The clone carrying this T cell receptor (beta chain) has a single count. Data came from immunoSEQ multiplex PCR; TCRdb stores just in-frame clones and leaves some out. There are tens of thousands of clones in the sample; 75% to 90% occur only once, and 14% lies in the top ten. This record belongs to a study of lymphopenia after photon versus proton radiotherapy. This CDR3 spans 15 amino acids. With 5 bases removed from V and 0 bases from J, the gap between germline ends came to 12 bases. Germline V gene lookup returns CDR1 SGHTA and CDR2 FQGTGA. The rearrangement links TRBV7-3 to TRBJ2-3; TRBD2 is a possible D gene (6 bases). The source was peripheral blood, collected from a patient treated with proton-based radiotherapy. This TCR derives from a woman between 65 and 79 years old with pancreatic cancer. CDR3 DNA: TGTGCCAGCAGCCCGGGGGTGACTAGCACAGATACGCAGTATTTT. Residues: CASSPGVTSTDTQYF.